This T cell receptor beta chain originates from a study of blood T cell repertoires in COVID-19. Study in general: Researchers got acute and convalescent COVID-19 samples from the United States, Italy and Spain. In each case, the material was cDNA or gDNA derived from T cells, B-cell-depleted T cells, or PBMCs.

In the original processing: For nucleated cells, counts were estimated from reference gene primer amplification. TCRdb's copy holds only in-frame clones and misses some; the assay was immunoSEQ multiplex PCR. The D gene and trimming were derived from the DNA, and the V and J assignments and clone size from that table. The sample comprises over 250,000 clones, more than 90% of which are singletons, and approximately 2.5% rests with the top ten. Recruited during active infection, patients (from Seattle) were subsequently followed longitudinally. Material for sequencing was peripheral blood. This TCR came from a person aged 18-35 years with COVID-19, enrolled during active disease.

The CDR3 spells CATSDSGTSNTGELFF. CDR3 nucleotide sequence: TGTGCCACCAGTGATTCCGGGACTAGCAACACCGGGGAGCTGTTTTTT. This sequence joins TRBV24-1 and TRBJ2-2; 9 positions match TRBD2. Germline CDR1 KGHDR, CDR2 SFDVKD. This CDR3 comprises 16 residues. With V trimmed by 2 bases and J by 2 bases, 2 bases remained unmatched.